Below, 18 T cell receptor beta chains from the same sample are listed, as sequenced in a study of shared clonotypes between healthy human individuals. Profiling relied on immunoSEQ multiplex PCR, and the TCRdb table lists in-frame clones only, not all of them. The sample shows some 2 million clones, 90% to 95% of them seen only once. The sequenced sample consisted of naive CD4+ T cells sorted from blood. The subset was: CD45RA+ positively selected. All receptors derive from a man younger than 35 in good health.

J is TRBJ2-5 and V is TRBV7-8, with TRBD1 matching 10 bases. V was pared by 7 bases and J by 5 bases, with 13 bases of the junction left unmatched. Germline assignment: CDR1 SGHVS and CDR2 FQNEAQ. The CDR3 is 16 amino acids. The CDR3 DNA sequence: TGTGCCAGCACCAGATTAGGGGGACAGGGGCAGGAGACCCAGTACTTC. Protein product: CASTRLGGQGQETQYF.

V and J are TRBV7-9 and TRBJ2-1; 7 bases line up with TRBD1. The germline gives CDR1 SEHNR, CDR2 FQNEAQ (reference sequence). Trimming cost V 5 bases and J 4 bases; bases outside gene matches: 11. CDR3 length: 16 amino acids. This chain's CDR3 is CASSPTTGVKYNEQFF. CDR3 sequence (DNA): TGTGCCAGCAGCCCAACTACAGGGGTCAAATACAATGAGCAGTTCTTC.

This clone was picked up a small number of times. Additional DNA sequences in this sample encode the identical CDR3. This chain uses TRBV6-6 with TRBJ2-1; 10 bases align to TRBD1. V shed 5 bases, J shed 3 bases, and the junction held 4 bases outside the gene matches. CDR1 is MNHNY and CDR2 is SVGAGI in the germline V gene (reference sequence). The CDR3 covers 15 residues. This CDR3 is CASSPRDRGYNEQFF. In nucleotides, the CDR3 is TGTGCCAGCAGTCCCCGGGACAGGGGCTACAATGAGCAGTTCTTC.

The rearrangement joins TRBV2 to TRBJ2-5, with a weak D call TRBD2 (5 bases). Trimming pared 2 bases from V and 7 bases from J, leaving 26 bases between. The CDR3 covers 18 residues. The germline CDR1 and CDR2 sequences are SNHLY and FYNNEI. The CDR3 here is CASSEKWSDSSRGGTQYF. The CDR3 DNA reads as TGTGCCAGCAGTGAAAAGTGGAGTGACTCCTCGAGAGGAGGGACCCAGTACTTC. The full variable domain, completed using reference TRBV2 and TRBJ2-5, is EPEVTQTPSHQVTQMGQEVILRCVPISNHLYFYWYRQILGQKVEFLVSFYNNEISEKSEIFDDQFSVERPDGSNFTLKIRSTKLEDSAMYFCASSEKWSDSSRGGTQYFGPGTRLLVL.

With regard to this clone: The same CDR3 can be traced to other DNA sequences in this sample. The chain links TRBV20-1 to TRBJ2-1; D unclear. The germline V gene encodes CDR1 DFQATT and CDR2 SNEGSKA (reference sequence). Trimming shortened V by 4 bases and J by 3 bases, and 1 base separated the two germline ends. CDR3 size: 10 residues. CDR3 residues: CSAIYNEQFF. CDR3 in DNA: TGCAGTGCTATCTACAATGAGCAGTTCTTC.

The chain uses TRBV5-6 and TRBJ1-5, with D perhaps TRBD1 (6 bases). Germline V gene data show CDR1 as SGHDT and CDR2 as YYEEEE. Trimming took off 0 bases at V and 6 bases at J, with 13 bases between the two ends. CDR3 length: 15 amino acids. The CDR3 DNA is TGTGCCAGCAGCTTGGCAGGGGTTCTCGTTCAGCCCCAGCATTTT. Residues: CASSLAGVLVQPQHF.

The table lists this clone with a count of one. CDR3: CASSAGPGDSYEQYF. The CDR3 DNA reads as TGTGCCAGCAGCGCCGGGCCAGGCGACTCCTACGAGCAGTACTTC. This chain connects TRBV9 to TRBJ2-7, with unresolved D. The germline V and J ends were trimmed by 3 bases and 0 bases, with 13 bases remaining between them. CDR3 length: 15 amino acids. Germline V gene data show CDR1 as SGDLS and CDR2 as YYNGEE.

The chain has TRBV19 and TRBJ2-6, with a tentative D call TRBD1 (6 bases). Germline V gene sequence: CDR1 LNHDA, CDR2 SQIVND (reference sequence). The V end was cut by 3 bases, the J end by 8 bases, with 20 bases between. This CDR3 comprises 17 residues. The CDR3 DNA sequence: TGTGCCAGTAGTATTTTCGTAACAGACAGGAAGACCAACGTCCTGACTTTC. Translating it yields CASSIFVTDRKTNVLTF.

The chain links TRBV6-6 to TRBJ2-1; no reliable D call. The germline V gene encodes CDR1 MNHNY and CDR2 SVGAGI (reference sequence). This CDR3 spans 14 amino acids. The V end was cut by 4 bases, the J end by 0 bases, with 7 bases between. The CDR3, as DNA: TGTGCCAGCAGTTCCAGCCTCTCCTACAATGAGCAGTTCTTC. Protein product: CASSSSLSYNEQFF.

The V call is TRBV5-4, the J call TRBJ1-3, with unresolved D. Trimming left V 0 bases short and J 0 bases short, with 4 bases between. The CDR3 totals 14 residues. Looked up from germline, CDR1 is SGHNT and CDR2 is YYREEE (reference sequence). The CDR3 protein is CASSLVGSGNTIYF. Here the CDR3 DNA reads TGTGCCAGCAGCTTGGTGGGCTCTGGAAACACCATATATTTT.

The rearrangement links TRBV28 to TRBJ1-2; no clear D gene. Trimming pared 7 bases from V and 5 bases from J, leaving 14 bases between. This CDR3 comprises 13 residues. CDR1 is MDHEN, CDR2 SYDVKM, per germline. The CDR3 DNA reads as TGTGCCAGCACTAGTCCTATAACTTATGGCTACACCTTC. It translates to CASTSPITYGYTF.

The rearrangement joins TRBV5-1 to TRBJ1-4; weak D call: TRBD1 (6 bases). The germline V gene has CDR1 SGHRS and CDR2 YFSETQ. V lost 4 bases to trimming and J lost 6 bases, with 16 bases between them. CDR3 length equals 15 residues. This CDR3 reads CASSLQGSDYEKLFF. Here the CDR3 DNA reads TGCGCCAGCAGCCTTCAGGGGTCGGATTATGAAAAACTGTTTTTT. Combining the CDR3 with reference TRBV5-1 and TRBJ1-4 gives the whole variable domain KAGVTQTPRYLIKTRGQQVTLSCSPISGHRSVSWYQQTPGQGLQFLFEYFSETQRNKGNFPGRFSGRQFSNSRSEMNVSTLELGDSALYLCASSLQGSDYEKLFFGSGTQLSVL.

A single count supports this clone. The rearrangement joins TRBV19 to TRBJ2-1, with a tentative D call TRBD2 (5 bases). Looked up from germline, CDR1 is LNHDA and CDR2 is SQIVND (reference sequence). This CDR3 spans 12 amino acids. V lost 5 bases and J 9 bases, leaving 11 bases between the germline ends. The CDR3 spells CASSALGIEQFF. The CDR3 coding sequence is TGTGCCAGTAGTGCACTCGGGATTGAGCAGTTCTTC.

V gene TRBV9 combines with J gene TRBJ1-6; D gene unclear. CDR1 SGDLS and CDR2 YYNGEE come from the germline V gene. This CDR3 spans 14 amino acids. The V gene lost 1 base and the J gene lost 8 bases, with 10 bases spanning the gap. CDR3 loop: CASSVLEGDSPLHF. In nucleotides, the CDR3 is TGTGCCAGCAGCGTACTAGAGGGCGATTCACCCCTCCACTTT.

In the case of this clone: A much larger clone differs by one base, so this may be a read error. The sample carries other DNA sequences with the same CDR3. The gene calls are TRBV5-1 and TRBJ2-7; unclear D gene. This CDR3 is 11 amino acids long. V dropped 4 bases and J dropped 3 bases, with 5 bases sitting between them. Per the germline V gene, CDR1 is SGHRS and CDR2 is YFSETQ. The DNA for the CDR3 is TGCGCCAGCAGCCCCGGCTACGAGCAGTACTTC. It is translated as CASSPGYEQYF.

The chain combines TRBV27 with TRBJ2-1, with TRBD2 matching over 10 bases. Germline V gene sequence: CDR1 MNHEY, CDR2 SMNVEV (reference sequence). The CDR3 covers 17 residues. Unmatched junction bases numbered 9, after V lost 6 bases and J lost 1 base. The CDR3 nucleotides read TGTGCCAGCAGCCCAACTGCTAGCGGGAGTTCCTACAATGAGCAGTTCTTC. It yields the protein CASSPTASGSSYNEQFF.

CDR3 DNA sequence: TGTGCCAACCGAGGACAGGGGGACAATTCACCCCTCCACTTT. This codes for CANRGQGDNSPLHF. The rearrangement uses TRBV2 and TRBJ1-6, with 10 positions matching TRBD1. CDR3 length equals 14 residues. V trimming: 10 bases; J trimming: 7 bases; junction bases outside the gene matches: 7. From germline, CDR1 is SNHLY and CDR2 FYNNEI.

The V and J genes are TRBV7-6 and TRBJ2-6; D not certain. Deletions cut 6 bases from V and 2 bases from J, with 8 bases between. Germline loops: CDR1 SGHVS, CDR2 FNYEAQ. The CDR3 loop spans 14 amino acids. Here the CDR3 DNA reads TGTGCCAGCAGGGAGAATGCTGGGGCCAACGTCCTGACTTTC. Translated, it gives CASRENAGANVLTF.